The rows below give T cell receptor beta chains drawn from one sample of a study of T cells after yellow fever vaccination. One entry per CDR3 protein, called by TCRdb with MiXCR from the 5' RACE reads. The profile covers fewer than 650,000 distinct CDR3 sequences, with just over 20% appearing a single time and roughly a sixth taken by the ten largest. The sample was PBMCs, taken more than 20 days after the first yellow fever vaccination. These receptors were obtained from a man aged 18 to 29 who received the YFV17D yellow fever vaccine. CDR3s include the opening cysteine and the closing phenylalanine or tryptophan. A D gene is named only where the DNA matches it firmly. Expanded clones are given a class, and other clones once, few, many or no size at all.

few	TRBV9	TRBJ2-1	.	CASSVTLPQSSYNEQFF	TGTGCCAGCAGCGTTACCCTCCCCCAAAGCTCCTACAATGAGCAGTTCTTC
few	TRBV4-2	TRBJ2-3	TRBD2	CASSQEPHRTSDTDTQYF	TGTGCCAGCAGCCAAGAACCCCACCGGACTAGCGACACAGATACGCAGTATTTT
.	TRBV6-1	TRBJ1-1	.	CASSPQQGRITEAFF	TGTGCCAGCAGCCCCCAGCAGGGTCGGATTACTGAAGCTTTCTTT
few	TRBV9	TRBJ2-5	.	CASSVGQGTQETQYF	TGTGCCAGCAGCGTGGGGCAGGGGACTCAAGAGACCCAGTACTTC
few	TRBV7-2	TRBJ2-3	TRBD2	CASSPGGPPDTQYF	TGTGCCAGCAGCCCGGGGGGGCCCCCAGATACGCAGTATTTT
.	TRBV7-8	TRBJ2-7	TRBD2	CASSRTSGGAGYEQYF	TGTGCCAGCAGCCGGACTAGCGGGGGGGCGGGCTACGAGCAGTACTTC
few	TRBV3-1	TRBJ1-1	.	CASSRNRGGTEAFF	TGTGCCAGCAGCCGAAATAGGGGAGGGACTGAAGCTTTCTTT
many	TRBV7-2	TRBJ2-3	.	CASSLAWVEREADTQYF	TGTGCCAGCAGCTTAGCTTGGGTGGAGCGAGAGGCAGATACGCAGTATTTT
few	TRBV19	TRBJ2-2	.	CASGALANTGELFF	TGTGCCAGTGGGGCACTCGCGAACACCGGGGAGCTGTTTTTT
few	TRBV7-2	TRBJ2-7	TRBD1	CASSEGQPYEQYF	TGTGCCAGCAGCGAGGGACAGCCCTACGAGCAGTACTTC
.	TRBV27	TRBJ1-2	.	CASSSVLNYGYTF	TGTGCCAGCAGTTCGGTCCTCAACTATGGCTACACCTTC
few	TRBV7-9	TRBJ2-2	.	CASSLSRGRFTGELFF	TGTGCCAGCAGCTTAAGTCGGGGGCGATTCACCGGGGAGCTGTTTTTT
.	TRBV5-1	TRBJ1-1	.	CASSFLFSTEAFF	TGCGCCAGCAGCTTCCTTTTCTCCACTGAAGCTTTCTTT
few	TRBV12-3/TRBV12-4	TRBJ1-2	TRBD1	CASSLGTGRGLSGYTF	TGTGCCAGCAGTTTAGGGACAGGAAGGGGTCTGAGTGGCTACACCTTC
.	TRBV7-2	TRBJ1-1	.	CASSLDRGAEAFF	TGTGCCAGCAGCTTAGACCGGGGCGCTGAAGCTTTCTTT